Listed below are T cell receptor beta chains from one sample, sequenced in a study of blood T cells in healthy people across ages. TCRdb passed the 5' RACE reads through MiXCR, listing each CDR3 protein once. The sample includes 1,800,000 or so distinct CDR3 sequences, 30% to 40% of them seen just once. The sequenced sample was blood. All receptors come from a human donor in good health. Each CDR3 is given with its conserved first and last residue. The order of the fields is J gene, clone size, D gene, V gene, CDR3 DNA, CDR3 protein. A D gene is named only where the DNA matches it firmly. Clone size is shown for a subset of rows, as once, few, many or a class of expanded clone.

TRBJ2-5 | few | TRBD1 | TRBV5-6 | TGTGCCAGCAGCCATTTTGCGACAGGGGATAATAGGCAAGAGACCCAGTACTTC | CASSHFATGDNRQETQYF
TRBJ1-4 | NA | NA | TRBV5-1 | TGCGCCAGCAGCCCCGAACCCGGGGAAAAACTGTTTTTT | CASSPEPGEKLFF
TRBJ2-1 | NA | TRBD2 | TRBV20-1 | TGCAGTGCTGAGGGGAAACGGGGGGGCTCCTACAATGAGCAGTTCTTC | CSAEGKRGGSYNEQFF
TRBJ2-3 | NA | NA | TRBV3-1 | TGTGCCAGCAGCCAAGATACAGGAAGGGGCGCAGATACGCAGTATTTT | CASSQDTGRGADTQYF
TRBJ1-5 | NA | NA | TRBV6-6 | TGTGCCAGCAGTTACCCCCGTAGGGACAATCAGCCCCAGCATTTT | CASSYPRRDNQPQHF
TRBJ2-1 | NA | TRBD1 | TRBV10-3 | TGTGCCATCAGTGAGTCGGGACAGGTAACCTACAATGAGCAGTTCTTC | CAISESGQVTYNEQFF
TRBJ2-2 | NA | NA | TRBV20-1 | TGCAGTGCTAGATCGAACACCGGGGAGCTGTTTTTT | CSARSNTGELFF
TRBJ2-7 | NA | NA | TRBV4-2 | TGTGCCAGCAGCCAAGATCGCCGGGGGAGAGAGCAGTACTTC | CASSQDRRGREQYF
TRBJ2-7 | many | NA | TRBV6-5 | TGTGCCAGCAGACCTCAGGGGACACTGACCTACGAGCAGTACTTC | CASRPQGTLTYEQYF
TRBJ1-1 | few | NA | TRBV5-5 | TGTGCCAGCAGCTTGTTAAGGGAAACTGAAGCTTTCTTT | CASSLLRETEAFF
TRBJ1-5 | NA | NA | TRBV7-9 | TGTGCCAGCAGCTACTCTTTAGGGGATCAGCCCCAGCATTTT | CASSYSLGDQPQHF
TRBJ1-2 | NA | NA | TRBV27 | TGTGCCAGCAGTACGCAGGGTATTGGCTATGGCTACACCTTC | CASSTQGIGYGYTF
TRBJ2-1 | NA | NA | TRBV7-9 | TGTGCCAGCAGAACGGGGCGCGGCAATGAGCAGTTCTTC | CASRTGRGNEQFF
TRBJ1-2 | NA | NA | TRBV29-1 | TGCAGCGTTGGGGCGAGGGCTCCCTATGGCTACACCTTC | CSVGARAPYGYTF
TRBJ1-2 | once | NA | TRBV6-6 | TGTGCCAACAGTTGGGGTAATGGCTACACCTTC | CANSWGNGYTF
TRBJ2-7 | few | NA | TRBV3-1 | TGTGCCAGCAGCCAAGGGGGGACGTGGGGCAGTTCGAGCTCCTACGAGCAGTACTTC | CASSQGGTWGSSSSYEQYF